This T cell receptor beta chain was sequenced for a study of blood T cells in healthy people across ages. Whole-study findings and limits: Estimates of total diversity, which came from one million sequenced T cells, were considered to be underestimates. Naive and antigen-experienced cells could not be conclusively compared, given unsorted PBMCs. Older age coincided with a roughly linear decline in TCR beta diversity per million T cells.

Next came a second PCR, run for about 6 to 12 cycles, which used a sample-barcoded 5' primer along with a J-beta primer mix. TCRdb redid the calling of the 5' RACE reads with MiXCR, one entry per CDR3 protein. The profile covers 1.5 million to 2 million distinct CDR3 sequences, with 40% to 55% appearing a single time and roughly 2.1% taken by the ten largest. Healthy individuals of Caucasian origin from Russia, aged roughly 6 to 95, served as donors. With regard to this clonotype: Its antigen is not known.

CDR3 length: 14 amino acids. Trimming cost V 0 bases and J 6 bases, with 8 bases left between them. Germline CDR1 reads LGHNA; CDR2 reads YSLEER. The chain carries TRBV4-3 and TRBJ2-2; D call uncertain. The sequence derives from a woman aged 40-49 years in good health. What was sequenced was blood. CDR3 sequence (DNA): TGCGCCAGCAGCCAAGATCCCGGGCCCGGGGAGCTGTTTTTT. It codes for CASSQDPGPGELFF.